What follows is one TCR beta chain and its context. This sample stems from a study of blood T cell repertoires in COVID-19. Study-wide context: Samples representing acute and convalescent COVID-19 were sourced from the United States, Italy and Spain. T cells, B-cell-depleted T cells, or PBMCs supplied cDNA or gDNA.

Participant-reported clinical history was the basis for cohort assignment. Per the original data handling: Quantification of nucleated cells was approximated via reference gene primer amplification. Method: immunoSEQ multiplex PCR; TCRdb's copy keeps in-frame clones and lacks some. V, J and clone size are those of that table, while D and trimming were read from the DNA. The repertoire holds 380,000 or so clones, with over 75% as singletons. This CDR3 has 16 amino acids. Deletions cut 4 bases from V and 2 bases from J, with 17 bases between. The germline gives CDR1 SGHRS, CDR2 YFSETQ. The sample comprised PBMCs or T cells enriched from blood (not recorded which). This rearrangement joins TRBV5-1 to TRBJ2-3, with TRBD2 as a possible D gene (6 bases). The receptor comes from a woman in her thirties or forties with acute COVID-19. CDR3 in DNA: TGCGCCAGCAGCCCGGTCGGAGGGGCCGCCACAGATACGCAGTATTTT. Protein sequence: CASSPVGGAATDTQYF. The variable domain in full, with the rest retrieved from reference TRBV5-1 and TRBJ2-3, is KAGVTQTPRYLIKTRGQQVTLSCSPISGHRSVSWYQQTPGQGLQFLFEYFSETQRNKGNFPGRFSGRQFSNSRSEMNVSTLELGDSALYLCASSPVGGAATDTQYFGPGTRLTVL.